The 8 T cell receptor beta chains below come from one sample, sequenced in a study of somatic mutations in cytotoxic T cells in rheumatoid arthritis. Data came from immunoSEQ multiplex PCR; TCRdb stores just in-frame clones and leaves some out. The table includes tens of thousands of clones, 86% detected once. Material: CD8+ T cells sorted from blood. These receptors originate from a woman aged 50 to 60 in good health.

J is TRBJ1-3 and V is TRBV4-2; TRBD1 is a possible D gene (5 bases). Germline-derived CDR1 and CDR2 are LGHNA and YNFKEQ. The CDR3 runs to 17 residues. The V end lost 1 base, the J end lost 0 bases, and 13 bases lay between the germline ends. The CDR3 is CASSQGGGGDSGNTIYF. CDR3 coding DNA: TGTGCCAGCAGCCAAGGGGGGGGAGGGGACTCTGGAAACACCATATATTTT.

The CDR3: CASSLWTSGGGDTQYF. In nucleotides, the CDR3 is TGTGCCAGCAGTTTGTGGACTAGCGGGGGAGGGGATACGCAGTATTTT. The V gene is TRBV27, the J gene TRBJ2-3; 13 positions agree with TRBD2. The CDR3 totals 16 residues. Germline V gene lookup returns CDR1 MNHEY and CDR2 SMNVEV (reference sequence). J was trimmed by 6 bases and V by 3 bases; bases with no gene match: 6.

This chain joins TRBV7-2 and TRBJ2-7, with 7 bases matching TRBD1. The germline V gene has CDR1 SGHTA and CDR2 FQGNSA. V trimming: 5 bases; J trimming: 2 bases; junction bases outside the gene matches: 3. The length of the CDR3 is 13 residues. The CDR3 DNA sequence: TGTGCCAGCAGCCTGCAGGGGGCCTACGAGCAGTACTTC. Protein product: CASSLQGAYEQYF.

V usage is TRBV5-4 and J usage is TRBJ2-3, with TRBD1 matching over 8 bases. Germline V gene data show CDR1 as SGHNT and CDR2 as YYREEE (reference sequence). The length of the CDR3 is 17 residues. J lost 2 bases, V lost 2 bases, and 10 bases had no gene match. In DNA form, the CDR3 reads TGTGCCAGCAGCTTCCCAGGCGGGACAGGACTCACAGATACGCAGTATTTT. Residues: CASSFPGGTGLTDTQYF.

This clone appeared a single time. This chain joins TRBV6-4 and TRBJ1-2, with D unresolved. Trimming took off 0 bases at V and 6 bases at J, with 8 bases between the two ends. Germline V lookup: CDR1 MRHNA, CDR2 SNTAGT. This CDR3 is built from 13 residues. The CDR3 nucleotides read TGTGCCAGCAGTGACTCCGCTTCTCATGGCTACACCTTC. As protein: CASSDSASHGYTF.

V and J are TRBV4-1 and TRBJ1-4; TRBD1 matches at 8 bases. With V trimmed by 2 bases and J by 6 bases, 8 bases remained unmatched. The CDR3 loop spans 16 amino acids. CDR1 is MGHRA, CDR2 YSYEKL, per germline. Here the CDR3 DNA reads TGCGCCAGCAGCCAAACCAGGGGGCGCCTCGATGAAAAACTGTTTTTT. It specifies CASSQTRGRLDEKLFF.

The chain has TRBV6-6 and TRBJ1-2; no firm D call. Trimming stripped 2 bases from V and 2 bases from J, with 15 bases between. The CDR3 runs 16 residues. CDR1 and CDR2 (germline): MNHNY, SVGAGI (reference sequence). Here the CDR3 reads CASSYLPEALNYGYTF. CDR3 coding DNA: TGTGCCAGCAGTTACCTCCCCGAGGCGTTAAACTATGGCTACACCTTC.

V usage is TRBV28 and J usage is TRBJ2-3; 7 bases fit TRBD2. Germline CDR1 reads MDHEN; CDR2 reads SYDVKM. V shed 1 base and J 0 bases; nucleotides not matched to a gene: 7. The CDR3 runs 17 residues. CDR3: CASSLLSAGPSTDTQYF. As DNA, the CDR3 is TGTGCCAGCAGTTTATTATCAGCGGGGCCTAGCACAGATACGCAGTATTTT.